The 5 T cell receptor beta chains below were found in one sample sequenced in a study of blood T cell repertoires in COVID-19. Libraries were prepared by immunoSEQ multiplex PCR; TCRdb keeps only in-frame clonotypes and omits some of them. Of hundreds of thousands of clones listed, around 91% are singletons. The specimen sequenced was PBMCs or T cells enriched from blood (not recorded which). The source is a woman between 40 and 50 years old who had recovered from COVID-19.

The chain recombines TRBV29-1 with TRBJ1-1; D possibly corresponds to TRBD1 (5 bases). V was pared by 7 bases and J by 1 base, with 10 bases between. CDR3 length equals 12 residues. The germline gives CDR1 SQVTM, CDR2 ANQGSEA. CDR3 DNA: TGCAGCGCAGGACACAGGAACACTGAAGCTTTCTTT. This translates into CSAGHRNTEAFF.

The chain employs TRBV9 and TRBJ1-3, with 9 bases lining up with TRBD1. This CDR3 has 17 amino acids. The J segment lost 2 bases and the V segment lost 3 bases, leaving 9 bases of the junction unmatched. Germline V gives CDR1 SGDLS, CDR2 YYNGEE. The CDR3 is CASSAEGQGKAGNTIYF. CDR3 coding DNA: TGTGCCAGCAGCGCAGAAGGACAGGGGAAAGCTGGAAACACCATATATTTT.

The CDR3 DNA is TGTGCCACGGGGGGGCTACCGAACAATGAGCAGTTCTTC. It translates to CATGGLPNNEQFF. V gene TRBV27 combines with J gene TRBJ2-1; the match to TRBD2 covers 8 bases. The V gene end was trimmed by 10 bases and the J gene end by 5 bases; junction bases not matched to a gene: 7. The germline CDR1 and CDR2 sequences are MNHEY and SMNVEV (reference sequence). This CDR3 spans 13 amino acids.

The rearrangement uses TRBV19 and TRBJ1-2, with D possibly TRBD1 on 5 matching bases. The CDR3 runs to 15 residues. V lost 1 base to trimming and J lost 2 bases, with 11 bases between them. Germline-derived CDR1 and CDR2 are LNHDA and SQIVND (reference sequence). CDR3 region: CASSIAPTGNYGYTF. In DNA form, the CDR3 reads TGTGCCAGTAGTATAGCTCCAACAGGAAACTATGGCTACACCTTC.

The chain joins TRBV7-2 to TRBJ1-4; 7 bases align to TRBD1. J gave up 2 bases and V 6 bases, and 3 bases lay outside the gene matches. This CDR3 comprises 14 residues. Germline CDR1 SGHTA, CDR2 FQGNSA. The CDR3 nucleotides are TGTGCCAGCAGGCAGGGGGTTACTAATGAAAAACTGTTTTTT. Translated, it gives CASRQGVTNEKLFF.